A single T cell receptor beta chain is shown here with its context. Its antigen specificity is not known. No base quality information exists; no much larger clone differs at one position. Libraries were made using the immunoSEQ multiplex PCR assay. On the authors' methods: A statistical classification framework was built for diagnosing cytomegalovirus status from the catalog of TCR beta chain sequences. TCRdb mirrors the immuneACCESS table, restricted to in-frame sequences. Some clones are absent from its copies; in checked studies, under half trace to an unresolved V gene, and the reason for the others is unknown. That table is the source of V, J and clone size, and D and trimming were worked out from the DNA. The sample table contains about 120,000 clones; only one count was recorded for approximately 91% of them. The ten largest clonotypes hold approximately 4.5% of the sample. The sample belongs to a study of cytomegalovirus exposure and HLA in healthy donors (dated by TCRdb to 2017 to 2019). For context, the study as a whole: The 550 to 750 repertoires of the first cohort and the approximately 110 validation repertoires were produced on the same platform, according to a later analysis. The study combined high-throughput TCR immunosequencing, statistical association of individual TCRs with disease status, and machine learning to predict cytomegalovirus infection status. In addition to the first cohort of around 670 subjects, a separate validation cohort of around 110 different subjects was used. The study aimed to test whether cataloging public T cell receptors could reveal signatures of past pathogen exposure.

The donors belonged to the validation cohort of under 150 subjects, which was separate from the roughly 700-subject first cohort. Broader findings and caveats from the paper: A later analysis lacked HLA typing for the validation cohort, so it scored co-occurrence in that cohort across all 130 or so repertoires. Of the cluster scores, around 95% were above 0 in a later analysis, which found that TCRs clustered in the first cohort also tended to co-occur in the approximately 130 validation repertoires. In both the original and validation cohorts, the classifier was reported to diagnose cytomegalovirus status with high specificity and sensitivity. Most TCR sequences were observed very rarely across donors, whereas some public TCRs were present in many individuals. According to the authors, the approach could potentially be generalized to other disease states and immunological phenotypes. A total of fewer than 200 TCR beta chains were listed by the study as associated with cytomegalovirus. A few of the identified cytomegalovirus-associated TCR beta chains were confirmed in vitro to be specific for cytomegalovirus antigens.

This receptor was taken from a man between 18 and 29 years old in good health and CMV-seropositive. The source material was PBMCs.

The nucleotide sequence is TGTGCCAGCAGCTTACAGGGTCGGAGCCAAGAGACCCAGTACTTC. Its amino acids are CASSLQGRSQETQYF. The rearrangement joined TRBV5-4 to TRBJ2-5; the D gene is possibly TRBD1, with 6 bases matching. At the junction V is shortened by 2 bases and J by 1 base, with 12 bases in between. The CDR3, cysteine through phenylalanine, is 15 amino acids long. Only the CDR3 portion is preserved as DNA: 45 bases, with reading frame beginning at the first base. CDR1 is given as SGHNT and CDR2 as YYREEE, both from the germline V gene (reference sequence). Outside the CDR3, residues come from the reference TRBV5-4 and TRBJ2-5 proteins, so the full variable domain is: ETGVTQSPTHLIKTRGQQVTLRCSSQSGHNTVSWYQQALGQGPQFIFQYYREEENGRGNFPPRFSGLQFPNYSSELNVNALELDDSALYLCASSLQGRSQETQYFGPGTRLLVL.